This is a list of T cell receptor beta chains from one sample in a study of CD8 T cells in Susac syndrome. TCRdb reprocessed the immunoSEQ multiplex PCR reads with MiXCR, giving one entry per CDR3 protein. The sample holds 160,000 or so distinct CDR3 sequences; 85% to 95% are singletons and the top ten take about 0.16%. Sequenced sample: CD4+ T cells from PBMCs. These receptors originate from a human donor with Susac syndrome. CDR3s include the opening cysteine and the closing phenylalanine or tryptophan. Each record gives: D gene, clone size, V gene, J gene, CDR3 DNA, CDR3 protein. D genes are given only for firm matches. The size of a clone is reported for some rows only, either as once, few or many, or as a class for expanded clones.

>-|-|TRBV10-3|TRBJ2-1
TGTGCCATCAGTGAGGCCCCGGGACGGAACAATGAGCAGTTCTTC
CAISEAPGRNNEQFF
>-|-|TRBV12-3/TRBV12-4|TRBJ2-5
TGTGCCAGCAGTTCCCTCCCTCAGGGGACCCAAGAGACCCAGTACTTC
CASSSLPQGTQETQYF
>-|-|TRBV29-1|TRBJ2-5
TGCAGCGGGGCCAGCGAAGAGACCCAGTACTTC
CSGASEETQYF
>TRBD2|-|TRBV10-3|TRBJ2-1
TGTGCCATCAGAAGCGGGGATGAGCAGTTCTTC
CAIRSGDEQFF
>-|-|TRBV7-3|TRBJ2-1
TGTGCCAGCAGCTTAAGCCCTAGCTCCTACAATGAGCAGTTCTTC
CASSLSPSSYNEQFF
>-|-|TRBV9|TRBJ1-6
TGTGCCAGCAGCGTTCCCGGGGGTGGTTCACCCCTCCACTTT
CASSVPGGGSPLHF
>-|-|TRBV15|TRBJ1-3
TGTGCCACCAGCAGAGGAGGGACTGGAAACACCATATATTTT
CATSRGGTGNTIYF
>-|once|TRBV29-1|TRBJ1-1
TGCAGCGTTGAAGGGGTTGCTGAAGCTTTCTTT
CSVEGVAEAFF
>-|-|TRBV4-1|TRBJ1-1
TGCGCCAGCAGCCAAGTTTCAGGCAGGGAGAACACTGAAGCTTTCTTT
CASSQVSGRENTEAFF
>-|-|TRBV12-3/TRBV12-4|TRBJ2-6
TGTGCCAGCAGTTTCCTAGCTGGGGCCAACGTCCTGACTTTC
CASSFLAGANVLTF
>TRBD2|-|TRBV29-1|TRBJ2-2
TGCAGCGTTGTTAGTCCAGCGGGGGTAGACGGCACCGGGGAGCTGTTTTTT
CSVVSPAGVDGTGELFF
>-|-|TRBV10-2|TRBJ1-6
TGCGCCAGCATCAGGACCCAGGACTCACCCCTCCACTTT
CASIRTQDSPLHF
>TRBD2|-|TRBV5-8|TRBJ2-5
TGTGCCAGCAGCTTGGACGGGGGGGTCGAGACCCAGTACTTC
CASSLDGGVETQYF
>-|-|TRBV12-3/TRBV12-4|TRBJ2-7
TGTGCCAGCAGCCCTAGGGGCTACGAGCAGTACTTC
CASSPRGYEQYF
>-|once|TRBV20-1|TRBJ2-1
TGCAGTGCTAGGGGAACCGCCGGGAATGAGCAGTTCTTC
CSARGTAGNEQFF
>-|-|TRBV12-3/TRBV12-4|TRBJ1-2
TGTGCCAGCACTTCCAAATTCAGTGATCCTAACTATGGCTACACCTTC
CASTSKFSDPNYGYTF
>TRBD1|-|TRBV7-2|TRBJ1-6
TGTGCCAGCAGGGAGGACGGACAGGGTTTTTCACCCCTCCACTTT
CASREDGQGFSPLHF
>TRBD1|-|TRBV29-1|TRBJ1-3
TGCAGCGCCCTTCGCGACAGGGGGAACACCATATATTTT
CSALRDRGNTIYF